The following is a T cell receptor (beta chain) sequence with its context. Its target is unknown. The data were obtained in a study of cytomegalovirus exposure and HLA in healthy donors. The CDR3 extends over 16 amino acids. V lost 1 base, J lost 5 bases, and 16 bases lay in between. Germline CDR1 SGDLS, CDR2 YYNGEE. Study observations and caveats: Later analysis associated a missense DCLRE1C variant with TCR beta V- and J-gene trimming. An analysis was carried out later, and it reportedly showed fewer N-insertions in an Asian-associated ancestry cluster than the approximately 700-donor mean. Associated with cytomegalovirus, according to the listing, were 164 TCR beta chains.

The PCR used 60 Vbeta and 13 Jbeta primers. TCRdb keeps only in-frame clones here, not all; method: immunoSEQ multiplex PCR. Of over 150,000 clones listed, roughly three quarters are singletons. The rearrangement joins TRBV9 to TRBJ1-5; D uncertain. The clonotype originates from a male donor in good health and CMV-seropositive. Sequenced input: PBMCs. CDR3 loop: CASSVHGTACYQPQHF. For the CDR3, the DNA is TGTGCCAGCAGCGTACACGGAACAGCCTGTTATCAGCCCCAGCATTTT.